This T cell receptor beta chain was sequenced for a study of T cells in localized non-small cell lung cancer. Study-level results: A raised T cell density in blood coincided with lengthier overall survival. Among the top 100 tumor clones, a median about 60 appeared in adjacent lung. Compared with tumor, uninvolved adjacent lung displayed greater T cell clonality, ranking highest overall.

As to this clone: Its cognate antigen is unknown.

Clones were sequenced by immunoSEQ multiplex PCR, and TCRdb holds only the in-frame ones, with some missing. The repertoire has roughly 9,600 clones, 80% to 95% of them found once; the top ten carry roughly 17%. The receptor's source is a male donor at least 60 years old with stage III squamous cell lung carcinoma. The sample here was peripheral blood, taken before any cancer treatment.

CDR3: CASSVQAWAGETQYF. CDR3 DNA sequence: TGTGCCAGCAGCGTCCAGGCCTGGGCCGGGGAGACCCAGTACTTC. This sequence joins TRBV9 and TRBJ2-5; D gene uncertain. Germline CDR1 is SGDLS and CDR2 is YYNGEE. Trimming shortened V by 2 bases and J by 5 bases, and 16 bases separated the two germline ends. This CDR3 region has 15 residues. Full variable domain (outside the CDR3, taken from reference TRBV9 and TRBJ2-5): DSGVTQTPKHLITATGQRVTLRCSPRSGDLSVYWYQQSLDQGLQFLIQYYNGEERAKGNILERFSAQQFPDLHSELNLSSLELGDSALYFCASSVQAWAGETQYFGPGTRLLVL.